This T cell receptor (beta chain) originates from a study of T cell changes during pregnancy in multiple sclerosis (dated 2019 in TCRdb). About the full investigation: The study looked at changes in the T cell repertoire across pregnancy in women with multiple sclerosis.

The library was built by means of the immunoSEQ multiplex PCR assay. This immuneACCESS table, as held by TCRdb, lists in-frame sequences with V and J called but not all clones. Of the missing ones, under half trace to an unresolved V gene in checked studies; the others have no known cause. The sample table records some 89,000 clones; about 94% of these occur just once. 2.5% of the sample rests with the top ten. Comments on this clone: Its antigen is not yet known. No base qualities exist here, and no much larger clone lies one base off it.

This TCR came from a female donor with multiple sclerosis, enrolled in a pregnancy study. Sequencing was performed on peripheral blood, taken in the third trimester of pregnancy.

The CDR3 corresponds to CASSLGLNKTQYF. The DNA sequence is as follows: TGTGCCAGCAGCTTAGGCCTCAACAAAACGCAGTATTTT. The chain was built from TRBV13 and TRBJ2-3; no D gene is confidently identified. Sequences PRHDT (CDR1) and FYEKMQ (CDR2) are obtained from the germline V gene (reference sequence). Its CDR3 holds 13 amino acids, cysteine through phenylalanine. The DNA shown is the 39-base CDR3, in frame from base 1. V is pared back by 0 bases and J by 9 bases, with 10 bases lying between the germline termini.